Listed here is a single TCR beta chain. Data came from immunoSEQ multiplex PCR; TCRdb stores just in-frame clones and leaves some out. The sample lists about 150,000 clones, approximately 84% occurring once. This specimen belongs to a study of blood T cell repertoires in COVID-19. At the level of the study: PBMCs, B-cell-depleted T cells, or T cells were the source of the cDNA or gDNA that made up the material.

The ends lost 6 bases at V and 1 base at J; junction bases unmatched: 1. Germline CDR1 reads ENHRY; CDR2 reads SYGVKD. The CDR3 contains 14 residues. The source of this sequence is a human donor with acute or convalescent COVID-19. The donor label of this sample is uncertain. Sequences were obtained from peripheral blood. This rearrangement joins TRBV10-3 to TRBJ1-5, with 9 bases matching TRBD1. The CDR3: CAISGTGSNQPQHF. CDR3 nucleotides: TGTGCCATCAGCGGGACAGGGAGCAATCAGCCCCAGCATTTT.